The entry that follows covers one TCR beta chain sequence. The data were taken from a study of blood T cell repertoires in COVID-19. This CDR3 spans 14 amino acids. Trimming pared 0 bases from V and 1 base from J, leaving 7 bases between. Germline lookup yields CDR1 SGHRS and CDR2 YFSETQ. Clones were sequenced by immunoSEQ multiplex PCR, and TCRdb holds only the in-frame ones, with some missing. This table has a few hundred thousand clones, 65% to 90% appearing once. The TCR was taken from a man between 50 and 59 years old with acute or convalescent COVID-19. The chain has TRBV5-1 and TRBJ1-1, with D unresolved. Input material: peripheral blood. CDR3 sequence: CASSLELQNTEAFF. Here the CDR3 DNA reads TGCGCCAGCAGCTTGGAGCTCCAGAACACTGAAGCTTTCTTT.